This T cell receptor (beta chain) stems from a study of blood T cell repertoires in COVID-19. The wider study: Donors in the United States, Italy and Spain gave samples during acute or convalescent COVID-19. PBMCs, B-cell-depleted T cells, or T cells were the source of the cDNA or gDNA that made up the material.

In the source study's methods: Using reference gene primer amplification, nucleated cell counts were estimated. Method: immunoSEQ multiplex PCR; TCRdb's copy keeps in-frame clones and lacks some. That table furnishes V, J and clone size, whereas the DNA furnished D and trimming. The table includes around 200,000 clones, 80% to 90% detected once. This clonotype was sampled from a man aged 45 to 65 with active or convalescent COVID-19. Specimen: peripheral blood.

CDR3 nucleotides: TGTGCCAGCAGCTTTGTCCAGGGGGTGGTAGAGGTTCTAGAGACCCAGTACTTC. It yields the protein CASSFVQGVVEVLETQYF. The J gene is TRBJ2-5, the V gene TRBV5-6, with 7 bases lining up with TRBD1. CDR3 length: 18 amino acids. V trimming: 2 bases; J trimming: 4 bases; junction bases outside the gene matches: 17. Germline values: CDR1 SGHDT, CDR2 YYEEEE.